Below, 20 T cell receptor beta chains from the same sample are listed, as sequenced in a study of CD8+ T cells in alopecia areata. As the sequencing template, cDNA was produced by extracting RNA and reverse transcribing it. Clones were sequenced by immunoSEQ multiplex PCR, and TCRdb holds only the in-frame ones, with some missing. Among about 180,000 clones listed, roughly 59% were seen once. The sequencing used CD4+ T cells sorted from blood, collected at week 0. The receptor source for this set is a human donor with alopecia areata.

This chain joins TRBV15 and TRBJ2-3, with unresolved D. Germline CDR1 is LNHNV and CDR2 is YYDKDF (reference sequence). V gave up 3 bases and J gave up 2 bases, with 15 bases separating them. The CDR3 is made up of 16 amino acids. In DNA form, the CDR3 reads TGTGCCACCAGCAGCGTCGGAGTTAGGCTCACAGATACGCAGTATTTT. This encodes CATSSVGVRLTDTQYF.

The V call is TRBV15, the J call TRBJ1-4, with D unclear. Trimming pared 0 bases from V and 4 bases from J, leaving 12 bases between. Germline CDR1 is LNHNV and CDR2 is YYDKDF (reference sequence). This CDR3 contains 16 residues. This CDR3 reads CATSRENVALNEKLFF. In nucleotides, the CDR3 is TGTGCCACCAGCAGAGAAAACGTGGCCCTTAATGAAAAACTGTTTTTT.

This clone has only a few counts. Other DNA sequences in the sample encode the same CDR3. This chain links TRBV30 with TRBJ1-1, with D possibly being TRBD1 (5 bases). Trimming stripped 3 bases from V and 2 bases from J, with 7 bases between. CDR1 and CDR2 (germline): GTSNPN, SVGIG (reference sequence). The CDR3 consists of 12 residues. CDR3 amino acids: CAWSRANTEAFF. The CDR3 coding sequence is TGTGCCTGGAGCAGGGCCAACACTGAAGCTTTCTTT. Complete variable domain (other parts from reference TRBV30 and TRBJ1-1): SQTIHQWPATLVQPVGSPLSLECTVEGTSNPNLYWYRQAAGRGLQLLFYSVGIGQISSEVPQNLSASRPQDRQFILSSKKLLLSDSGFYLCAWSRANTEAFFGQGTRLTVV.

The J gene is TRBJ1-1, the V gene TRBV7-2, with D maybe TRBD1 (5 bases). Germline CDR1 is SGHTA and CDR2 is FQGNSA. V was pared by 5 bases and J by 0 bases, with 10 bases between. This CDR3 is built from 14 residues. The CDR3 sequence is CASSKQAMNTEAFF. The CDR3 DNA reads TGTGCCAGCAGCAAACAGGCTATGAACACTGAAGCTTTCTTT.

The rearrangement joins TRBV29-1 to TRBJ2-7, with 11 bases matching TRBD2. Trimming at V came to 1 base and at J to 3 bases, leaving 5 bases not matched to a gene. The CDR3 length is 15 residues. CDR1 and CDR2 (germline): SQVTM, ANQGSEA. The CDR3 spells CSVEGASGGFYEQYF. The DNA for the CDR3 is TGCAGCGTTGAAGGGGCTAGCGGGGGGTTCTACGAGCAGTACTTC.

This clone was counted between two and nine times. The J gene is TRBJ2-6, the V gene TRBV14; perhaps TRBD2 as D (5 bases). CDR3 length: 16 amino acids. Germline V gives CDR1 SGHDN, CDR2 FVKESK. Trimming took 0 bases from V and 2 from J, leaving 8 bases between them. As DNA, the CDR3 is TGTGCCAGCAGCCAAGAGGGAGTAGCTGGGGCCAACGTCCTGACTTTC. Its translation is CASSQEGVAGANVLTF.

The V call is TRBV25-1, the J call TRBJ2-3; no firm D call. Germline CDR1 is MGHDK and CDR2 is SYGVNS. This CDR3 contains 13 residues. With 4 bases removed from V and 4 bases from J, the gap between germline ends came to 9 bases. CDR3 bases: TGTGCCAGCAGTGGCCTCTCGGCAGATACGCAGTATTTT. The encoded protein is CASSGLSADTQYF.

This clone was detected only a few times. The chain carries TRBV4-1 and TRBJ1-1; D call uncertain. Germline V CDR1 and CDR2: MGHRA, YSYEKL. Trimming removed 1 base from V and 2 bases from J, with 8 bases in between. The CDR3 spans 14 residues. The CDR3 sequence is CASSQAPENTEAFF. CDR3 sequence (DNA): TGCGCCAGCAGCCAAGCCCCCGAAAACACTGAAGCTTTCTTT.

V is TRBV30 and J is TRBJ1-5; 8 bases map to TRBD1. Germline CDR1 and CDR2: GTSNPN and SVGIG (reference sequence). This CDR3 is built from 14 residues. Unmatched junction bases numbered 5, after V lost 0 bases and J lost 7 bases. CDR3 nucleotides: TGTGCCTGGAGTGTCGGACAGGGAGGGCAGCCCCAGCATTTT. It translates to CAWSVGQGGQPQHF.

The chain couples TRBV19 to TRBJ2-1; D remains ambiguous. The germline V gene encodes CDR1 LNHDA and CDR2 SQIVND (reference sequence). This CDR3 has 12 residues. V was clipped by 3 bases and J by 7 bases, with 7 bases between them. CDR3 loop: CASSINRNEQFF. CDR3 nucleotide sequence: TGTGCCAGTAGTATTAATCGGAATGAGCAGTTCTTC.

The table lists this clone with a few counts. This chain uses TRBV2 with TRBJ1-5, with 8 positions matching TRBD1. V trimming: 4 bases; J trimming: 1 base; junction bases outside the gene matches: 3. Germline CDR1 SNHLY, CDR2 FYNNEI. The CDR3 covers 15 residues. The CDR3 DNA follows: TGTGCCAGCAGTGGCCCAGGGGGCAGCAATCAGCCCCAGCATTTT. Its protein product is CASSGPGGSNQPQHF.

The chain joins TRBV7-2 to TRBJ2-1; D is unresolved. The V and J ends lost 4 bases and 9 bases respectively, with 10 bases between them. Germline assignment: CDR1 SGHTA and CDR2 FQGNSA. CDR3 length: 12 residues. The CDR3 sequence: CASSSNDREQFF. The DNA for the CDR3 is TGTGCCAGCAGCTCGAACGATCGTGAGCAGTTCTTC.

This sequence joins TRBV2 and TRBJ1-1; 10 positions agree with TRBD1. Germline CDR1 reads SNHLY; CDR2 reads FYNNEI. The CDR3 is 15 residues long. J was trimmed by 0 bases and V by 5 bases; bases with no gene match: 3. CDR3 protein: CASSRQGAMNTEAFF. The CDR3 DNA is TGTGCCAGCAGTAGACAGGGGGCCATGAACACTGAAGCTTTCTTT.

A word on this clone: This CDR3 is also generated by other DNA sequences in the sample. The V call is TRBV6-5, the J call TRBJ1-6, with a possible D match to TRBD1 (5 bases). Looked up from germline, CDR1 is MNHEY and CDR2 is SVGAGI. The V and J ends lost 5 bases and 7 bases respectively, with 12 bases between them. CDR3 length equals 14 residues. In DNA, the CDR3 is TGTGCCAGCAGTGAAAGGGGCAGGAATTCACCCCTCCACTTT. Residues: CASSERGRNSPLHF.

This clone was seen a handful of times. The V and J genes are TRBV9 and TRBJ1-2; no firm D call. The CDR3 spans 14 residues. The V end lost 4 bases, the J end lost 0 bases, and 10 bases lay between the germline ends. From germline, CDR1 is SGDLS and CDR2 YYNGEE. The CDR3 DNA sequence: TGTGCCAGCAGCCAAGGACGGTCTAACTATGGCTACACCTTC. Translating it yields CASSQGRSNYGYTF.

Of note for this clone: Other DNA sequences in this specimen translate into the identical CDR3. V usage is TRBV30 and J usage is TRBJ1-6, with 8 bases fitting TRBD1. V trimming: 5 bases; J trimming: 6 bases; junction bases outside the gene matches: 0. The germline V gene has CDR1 GTSNPN and CDR2 SVGIG (reference sequence). The CDR3 is 12 amino acids. The CDR3 loop is CAWDRGNSPLHF. CDR3 in DNA: TGTGCCTGGGACAGGGGTAATTCACCCCTCCACTTT.

The rearrangement uses TRBV15 and TRBJ1-2, with a weak D call TRBD1 (5 bases). With 3 bases removed from V and 5 bases from J, the gap between germline ends came to 13 bases. From germline, CDR1 is LNHNV and CDR2 YYDKDF (reference sequence). This CDR3 spans 14 amino acids. The CDR3: CATSSEHRFYGYTF. CDR3 bases: TGTGCCACCAGCAGTGAGCACAGGTTTTATGGCTACACCTTC.

This chain uses TRBV29-1 with TRBJ1-2, with a tentative D call TRBD1 (5 bases). This CDR3 region has 16 residues. V gave up 5 bases and J gave up 7 bases, with 26 bases separating them. CDR1 and CDR2 from the germline V gene are SQVTM and ANQGSEA. The CDR3 region has the DNA TGCAGCGTTTCGCCTAGGCAGGGATTTGGGGTGCTTGGCTACACCTTC. Protein: CSVSPRQGFGVLGYTF.

This clone was detected many times. J is TRBJ1-6 and V is TRBV9, with TRBD1 as a possible D gene (5 bases). This CDR3 has 15 residues. Trimming took off 3 bases at V and 7 bases at J, with 14 bases between the two ends. Germline V gene data show CDR1 as SGDLS and CDR2 as YYNGEE. The CDR3 spells CASSGKPGPNSPLHF. The CDR3 coding sequence is TGTGCCAGCAGCGGGAAACCAGGGCCAAATTCACCCCTCCACTTT.

The chain combines TRBV25-1 with TRBJ2-3; no clear D. The length of the CDR3 is 13 residues. Germline-derived CDR1 and CDR2 are MGHDK and SYGVNS. V was shortened by 6 bases and J by 5 bases, with 12 bases between the two germline ends. DNA for the CDR3: TGTGCCAGCAGACGTGCGACGAAAGATACGCAGTATTTT. This gives the protein CASRRATKDTQYF.